These 7 T cell receptor beta chains were all obtained from the same sample, sequenced in a study of OX40 agonist ivuxolimab in advanced cancers. Here immunoSEQ multiplex PCR was the method, and the copy in TCRdb shows in-frame clones only, minus some. The table includes 100,000 or so clones, 92% detected once. This specimen was CD4+ or CD8+ T cells sorted from blood, taken in a trial of the OX40 agonist ivuxolimab. These TCRs come from an adult with an advanced solid tumor such as melanoma, head and neck, liver or kidney cancer.

The chain employs TRBV27 and TRBJ2-7; D uncertain. The V end lost 3 bases, the J end lost 5 bases, and 8 bases lay between the germline ends. CDR1 MNHEY and CDR2 SMNVEV come from the germline V gene (reference sequence). This CDR3 region has 12 residues. CDR3 sequence reads: CASSLWGDEQYF. CDR3 sequence (DNA): TGTGCCAGCAGTTTGTGGGGTGACGAGCAGTACTTC.

This clone came up once. V and J are TRBV7-9 and TRBJ2-2; D is unresolved. The V end was cut by 5 bases, the J end by 3 bases, with 16 bases between. This CDR3 has 16 amino acids. The germline gives CDR1 SEHNR, CDR2 FQNEAQ (reference sequence). The CDR3 DNA follows: TGTGCCAGCAGCGCGTTCGGGTCCACGTACACCGGGGAGCTGTTTTTT. Its translation: CASSAFGSTYTGELFF.

The chain employs TRBV9 and TRBJ2-3; D not resolved. Germline V gives CDR1 SGDLS, CDR2 YYNGEE. The CDR3 extends over 14 amino acids. V was clipped by 0 bases and J by 4 bases, with 9 bases between them. The CDR3, as DNA: TGTGCCAGCAGCGTAGTAGCCCGGGCAGATACGCAGTATTTT. This gives the protein CASSVVARADTQYF.

The V and J genes are TRBV2 and TRBJ1-4, with D unclear. V shed 8 bases and J shed 8 bases, with 6 bases lying between them. The CDR3 totals 10 residues. CDR1 SNHLY and CDR2 FYNNEI come from the germline V gene. The CDR3 region is CASGREKLFF. The CDR3 DNA is TGTGCCAGCGGAAGGGAAAAACTGTTTTTT.

This clone was detected only once. The chain has TRBV5-1 and TRBJ2-5; TRBD1 matches at 7 bases. V trimming: 4 bases; J trimming: 2 bases; junction bases outside the gene matches: 8. The CDR3 contains 15 residues. Germline V lookup: CDR1 SGHRS, CDR2 YFSETQ. The CDR3 loop reads CASSSVRDRQETQYF. CDR3 nucleotides: TGCGCCAGCAGCAGTGTCCGGGACAGACAAGAGACCCAGTACTTC. The whole variable domain, filled in from reference TRBV5-1 and TRBJ2-5, reads KAGVTQTPRYLIKTRGQQVTLSCSPISGHRSVSWYQQTPGQGLQFLFEYFSETQRNKGNFPGRFSGRQFSNSRSEMNVSTLELGDSALYLCASSSVRDRQETQYFGPGTRLLVL.

The chain joins TRBV19 to TRBJ1-1, with TRBD1 matching over 9 bases. Germline trimming cut 7 bases from V and 7 bases from J; bases unmatched to any gene: 7. This CDR3 has 13 residues. The germline CDR1 and CDR2 sequences are LNHDA and SQIVND (reference sequence). CDR3 nucleotides: TGTGCCAGTACCCCGGACAGGGGAGATGAAGCTTTCTTT. This sequence encodes CASTPDRGDEAFF.

The chain is built from TRBV27 and TRBJ1-2, with D perhaps matching TRBD1 (6 bases). Germline CDR1 reads MNHEY; CDR2 reads SMNVEV (reference sequence). Deletions cut 3 bases from V and 0 bases from J, with 8 bases between. The CDR3 has 14 amino acids. CDR3 bases: TGTGCCAGCAGTTTCAGGGGTACTAACTATGGCTACACCTTC. This codes for CASSFRGTNYGYTF.